This is a list of T cell receptor beta chains from one sample in a study of T cells in Graves' hyperthyroidism and ophthalmopathy. Each CDR3 protein gets one entry after TCRdb re-called the multiplex PCR reads with MiXCR. The table shows around 340,000 distinct CDR3 sequences, with 15% to 20% occurring only once. The sequencing input was blood. The origin of the receptors is a woman between 50 and 59 years old with Graves' hyperthyroidism. Each CDR3 is given with its conserved first and last residue. The D gene is left open where the match is weak. Expanded clones are given a class, and other clones once, few, many or no size at all.

v_gene,j_gene,abundance,d_gene,len,CDR3nt,CDR3aa
TRBV6-1,TRBJ1-5,-,-,15,TGTGCCAGCAGTGATCGAGGGGTAAGGAATCAGCCCCAGCATTTT,CASSDRGVRNQPQHF
TRBV9,TRBJ1-2,few,-,13,TGTGCCAGCAGCGTAGTGCAGGGTGAAGGCTACACCTTC,CASSVVQGEGYTF
TRBV12-5,TRBJ1-6,-,TRBD1,17,TGTGCTAGTGGTCATCGGACAGGGGGCTCCTATAATTCACCCCTCCACTTT,CASGHRTGGSYNSPLHF
TRBV3-1,TRBJ1-1,many,-,15,TGTGCCAGCAGCCAACCAGGCAGCGGGAACACTGAAGCTTTCTTT,CASSQPGSGNTEAFF
TRBV7-9,TRBJ2-1,few,-,14,TGTGCCAGCAGCCCACGACAGGCCAGGGATGAGCAGTTCTTC,CASSPRQARDEQFF
TRBV18,TRBJ2-3,few,-,15,TGTGCCAGCTCTATCCCGTCCGGGGGACCCGATACGCAGTATTTT,CASSIPSGGPDTQYF
TRBV6-1,TRBJ1-5,-,-,12,TGTGCCAGCAGTGAGCAGGATCAGCCCCAGCATTTT,CASSEQDQPQHF
TRBV15,TRBJ1-4,-,-,15,TGTGCCACCAGCAGAGGTGGCGGTCAAGGGGAAAAACTGTTTTTT,CATSRGGGQGEKLFF
TRBV28,TRBJ2-3,many,TRBD2,18,TGTGCCAGCAGTTTGAGCGGGTTCGGTAGCGGGTTCACAGATACGCAGTATTTT,CASSLSGFGSGFTDTQYF
TRBV27,TRBJ2-7,-,-,15,TGTGCCAGCAGTTTATATCCAGGGCAACCGTACGAGCAGTACTTC,CASSLYPGQPYEQYF
TRBV7-2,TRBJ2-1,many,-,18,TGTGCCAGCAGCCTCGGGCCCCCCGCGGGGTGGCCGCAAGGAGAGCAGTTCTTC,CASSLGPPAGWPQGEQFF
TRBV7-9,TRBJ2-1,-,-,11,TGTGCCACCCCCCAGGCCAATGAGCAGTTCTTC,CATPQANEQFF
TRBV7-6,TRBJ2-7,-,-,13,TGTGCCAGCAGCTTAGAGTGGAACCACGAGCAGTACTTC,CASSLEWNHEQYF
TRBV27,TRBJ2-2,-,-,14,TGTGCCAGCAGTTTATCTCGCAGGGCCGGGGAGCTGTTTTTT,CASSLSRRAGELFF
TRBV6-9,TRBJ1-5,-,-,15,TGTGCCAGCAGTTACAGGTCCGCATCTAATCAGCCCCAGCATTTT,CASSYRSASNQPQHF
TRBV28,TRBJ2-3,-,TRBD1,18,TGTGCCAGCAACCTGGGACAGGGCCTGGGGACTAGCACAGATACGCAGTATTTT,CASNLGQGLGTSTDTQYF
TRBV18,TRBJ1-1,-,-,12,TGTGCCAGCTCACCACGACGGCCTGAAGCTTTCTTT,CASSPRRPEAFF
TRBV25-1,TRBJ2-5,-,-,15,TGTGCCAGCAGTCTGGGGGCCGCCTCCCAAGAGACCCAGTACTTC,CASSLGAASQETQYF
TRBV9,TRBJ1-5,few,TRBD1,17,TGTGCCAGCAGCGTAGGGACAGGGGAGGGGAGCAATCAGCCCCAGCATTTT,CASSVGTGEGSNQPQHF
TRBV9,TRBJ1-3,-,TRBD1,17,TGTGCCAGCAGCGTAGGGGACGACAGGGTCTCTGGAAACACCATATATTTT,CASSVGDDRVSGNTIYF
TRBV5-1,TRBJ2-5,once,-,14,TGCGCCAGCAGCTTGAAGAGGGCAGAAGAGACCCAGTACTTC,CASSLKRAEETQYF
TRBV2,TRBJ1-2,many,TRBD1,19,TGTGCCAGCAGTGAAGCAGGGGCAGGGGGCGTTCTCACTAACTATGGCTACACCTTC,CASSEAGAGGVLTNYGYTF
TRBV13,TRBJ1-1,many,TRBD1,13,TGTGCCAGCAGCCTTGGGACAGTCACTGAAGCTTTCTTT,CASSLGTVTEAFF
TRBV2,TRBJ2-3,few,-,15,TGTGCCAGCAGTTTAAGCCGCCCCGGAAGAGATACGCAGTATTTT,CASSLSRPGRDTQYF
TRBV10-3,TRBJ2-1,few,TRBD1,14,TGTGCCATCAGGGAGACAGGGCCTGGCTTCGAGCAGTTCTTC,CAIRETGPGFEQFF
TRBV29-1,TRBJ2-7,few,-,15,TGCAGCGTTGAGGACGGGACACCTCCGACCTACGAGCAGTACTTC,CSVEDGTPPTYEQYF
TRBV24-1,TRBJ1-1,once,-,13,TGTGCCACCAGCCCCGGGCCGTGGGGTGAAGCTTTCTTT,CATSPGPWGEAFF
TRBV19,TRBJ1-1,few,TRBD1,13,TGTGCCAGTAGCACGGGACAGGACCGAGAAGCTTTCTTT,CASSTGQDREAFF
TRBV18,TRBJ1-1,few,-,14,TGTGCCAGCTCACTGGATCAGGGAGAAACTGAAGCTTTCTTT,CASSLDQGETEAFF
TRBV5-1,TRBJ2-3,many,-,15,TGCGCCAGCAGCTTGGCTTCGGGGAAAACAGATACGCAGTATTTT,CASSLASGKTDTQYF
TRBV6-1,TRBJ1-3,-,TRBD1,18,TGTGCCAGCAGTTTCCGGGACAGGGGACCGAGTTCTCGAAACACCATATATTTT,CASSFRDRGPSSRNTIYF
TRBV6-1,TRBJ1-2,many,TRBD1,15,TGTGCCAGCAGTGCAGAGGAACAGGGGCGATCTGGCTACACCTTC,CASSAEEQGRSGYTF
TRBV30,TRBJ2-1,-,-,14,TGTGCCTTCGGGTCCGGGGCTACTTACAATGAGCAGTTCTTC,CAFGSGATYNEQFF